This TCR beta chain was captured in a study of T cells in Graves' hyperthyroidism and ophthalmopathy. The study based diagnoses on clinical symptoms, serum thyroxine and TRAb, thyroid ultrasound and orbital computed tomography. Fresh peripheral blood, roughly 9.3 ml, was the source of the PBMCs. Germline CDR1 MDHEN, CDR2 SYDVKM. V was pared by 3 bases and J by 0 bases, with 11 bases of the junction left unmatched. This CDR3 is built from 17 residues. Study observations and caveats: Separation of ophthalmopathy from stable hyperthyroidism was achieved by a 13 V-J model. The majority of expanded thyroid clonotypes above 0.001 also appeared in blood.

The sample holds many counts of this clonotype. Its specificity is not known. RNA transcripts were the template for amplifying TCR beta CDR3 regions. RT-PCR in the first round (using the HTBI primer set) targeted the TCR CDR3. TCRdb analysed the multiplex PCR reads with MiXCR anew, one entry per CDR3 protein. The repertoire includes 400,000 or so distinct CDR3 sequences, around 15% of them detected once, and under 30% sits in the top ten. Material for sequencing was blood. This chain connects TRBV28 to TRBJ2-7, with 7 nucleotides matching TRBD2. The receptor was isolated from a middle-aged man with Graves' ophthalmopathy. The CDR3 is CASSFFSAGASSYEQYF. CDR3 coding DNA: TGTGCCAGCAGTTTCTTTTCGGCGGGAGCCAGCTCCTACGAGCAGTACTTC. The full variable domain, in which reference TRBV28 and TRBJ2-7 provide the parts outside the CDR3, is DVKVTQSSRYLVKRTGEKVFLECVQDMDHENMFWYRQDPGLGLRLIYFSYDVKMKEKGDIPEGYSVSREKKERFSLILESASTNQTSMYLCASSFFSAGASSYEQYFGPGTRLTVT.